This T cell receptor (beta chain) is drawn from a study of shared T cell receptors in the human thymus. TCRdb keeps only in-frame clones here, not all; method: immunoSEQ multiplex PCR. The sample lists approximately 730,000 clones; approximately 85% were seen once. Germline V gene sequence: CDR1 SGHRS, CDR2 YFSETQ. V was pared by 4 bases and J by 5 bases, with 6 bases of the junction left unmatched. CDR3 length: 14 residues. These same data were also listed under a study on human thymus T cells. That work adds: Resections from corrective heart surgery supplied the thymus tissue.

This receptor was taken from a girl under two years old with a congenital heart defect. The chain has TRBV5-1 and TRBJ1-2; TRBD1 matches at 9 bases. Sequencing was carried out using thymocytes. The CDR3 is CASSPRTGAYGYTF. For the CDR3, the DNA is TGCGCCAGCAGCCCGCGGACAGGGGCTTATGGCTACACCTTC. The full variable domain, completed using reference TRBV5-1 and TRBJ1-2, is KAGVTQTPRYLIKTRGQQVTLSCSPISGHRSVSWYQQTPGQGLQFLFEYFSETQRNKGNFPGRFSGRQFSNSRSEMNVSTLELGDSALYLCASSPRTGAYGYTFGSGTRLTVV.